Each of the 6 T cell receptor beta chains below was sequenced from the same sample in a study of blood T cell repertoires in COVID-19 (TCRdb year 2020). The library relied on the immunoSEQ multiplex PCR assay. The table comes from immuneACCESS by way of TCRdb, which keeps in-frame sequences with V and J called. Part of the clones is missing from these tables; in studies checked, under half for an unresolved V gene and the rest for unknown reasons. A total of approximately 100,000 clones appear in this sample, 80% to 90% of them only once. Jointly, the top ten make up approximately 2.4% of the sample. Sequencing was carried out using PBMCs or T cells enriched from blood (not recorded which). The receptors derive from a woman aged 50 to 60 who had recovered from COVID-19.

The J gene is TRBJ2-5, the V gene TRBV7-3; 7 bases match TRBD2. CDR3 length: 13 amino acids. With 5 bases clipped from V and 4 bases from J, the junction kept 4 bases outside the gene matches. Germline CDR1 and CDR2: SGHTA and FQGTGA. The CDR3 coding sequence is TGTGCCAGCAGCCCCTCGGGAGGAGAGACCCAGTACTTC. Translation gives CASSPSGGETQYF. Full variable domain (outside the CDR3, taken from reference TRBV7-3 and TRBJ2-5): GAGVSQTPSNKVTEKGKYVELRCDPISGHTALYWYRQSLGQGPEFLIYFQGTGAADDSGLPNDRFFAVRPEGSVSTLKIQRTERGDSAVYLCASSPSGGETQYFGPGTRLLVL.

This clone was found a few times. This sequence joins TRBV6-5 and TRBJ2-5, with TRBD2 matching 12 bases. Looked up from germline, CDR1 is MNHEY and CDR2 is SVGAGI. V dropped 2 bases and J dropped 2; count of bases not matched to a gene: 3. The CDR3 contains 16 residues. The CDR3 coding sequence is TGTGCCAGCAGTTACGGCCTAGCGGGGGGGCAAGAGACCCAGTACTTC. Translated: CASSYGLAGGQETQYF.

CDR3 sequence: CATGGLTEAFF. In DNA, the CDR3 is TGTGCCACCGGGGGCCTCACTGAAGCTTTCTTT. The chain carries TRBV24-1 and TRBJ1-1; perhaps TRBD1 as D (6 bases). V lost 9 bases, J lost 4 bases, and 8 bases lay in between. CDR1 KGHDR and CDR2 SFDVKD come from the germline V gene. The CDR3 is 11 amino acids.

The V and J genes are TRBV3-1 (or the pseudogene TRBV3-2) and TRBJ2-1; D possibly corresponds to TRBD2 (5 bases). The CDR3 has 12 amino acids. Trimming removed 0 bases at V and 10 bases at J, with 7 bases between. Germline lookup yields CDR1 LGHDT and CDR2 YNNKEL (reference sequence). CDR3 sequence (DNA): TGTGCCAGCAGCCAAGAGCCTAGCGAGCAGTTCTTC. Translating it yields CASSQEPSEQFF.

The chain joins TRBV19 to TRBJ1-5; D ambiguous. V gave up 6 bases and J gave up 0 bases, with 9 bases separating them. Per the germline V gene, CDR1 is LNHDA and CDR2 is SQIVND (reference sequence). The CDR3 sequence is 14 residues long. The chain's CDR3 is CASRAAGSNQPQHF. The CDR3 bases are TGTGCCAGTAGGGCCGCAGGTAGCAATCAGCCCCAGCATTTT.

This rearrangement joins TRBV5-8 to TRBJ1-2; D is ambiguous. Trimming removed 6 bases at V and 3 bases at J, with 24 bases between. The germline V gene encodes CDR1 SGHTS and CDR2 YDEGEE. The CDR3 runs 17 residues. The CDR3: CASTTIGSVAGYYGYTF. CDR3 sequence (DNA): TGTGCCAGCACCACAATCGGGTCCGTGGCGGGCTACTATGGCTACACCTTC.